Shown below are 17 T cell receptor beta chains from a single sample sequenced in a study of T cell repertoires in cytomegalovirus infection. Their antigens are not known. In TCRdb, the reads were re-called with MiXCR into one record per CDR3 protein. The sample lists some 100,000 distinct CDR3 sequences, less than 30% occurring once. The sequencing used CD8+ T cells from cultured PBMCs, collected from culture after CMV antigen stimulation. The origin of the receptors is a human donor in good health (CMV status not recorded). Some clones in this sample may be carry-over from other donors' samples.

The genes are TRBV6-1 and TRBJ2-1; no clear D gene. Germline CDR1 MNHNS, CDR2 SASEGT. Trimming pared 5 bases from V and 9 bases from J, leaving 11 bases between. This CDR3 contains 12 residues. The CDR3: CASSLQTGEQFF. CDR3 nucleotide sequence: TGTGCCAGCAGTTTACAGACGGGTGAGCAGTTCTTC.

This clonotype was recorded a few times. The chain is built from TRBV10-3 and TRBJ2-7; 8 bases are a match to TRBD1. Trimming took 2 bases from V and 3 from J; bases not matched to a gene: 6. CDR3 length equals 15 residues. CDR1 and CDR2 from the germline V gene are ENHRY and SYGVKD. The CDR3 DNA reads as TGTGCCATCAGTGAGAGCTCAGGGGGCTTCTACGAGCAGTACTTC. Its protein is CAISESSGGFYEQYF.

This clonotype was detected many times. The chain employs TRBV7-2 and TRBJ2-1; 8 positions match TRBD2. The length of the CDR3 is 14 residues. The ends lost 3 bases at V and 7 bases at J; junction bases unmatched: 5. In germline, CDR1 is SGHTA, CDR2 FQGNSA. CDR3 sequence (DNA): TGTGCCAGCAGCTTTAGCGGGGCTGGGAATGAGCAGTTCTTC. Translating gives CASSFSGAGNEQFF.

The V call is TRBV28, the J call TRBJ1-6; 9 bases match TRBD1. The V segment lost 7 bases and the J segment 10 bases; nucleotides outside the gene matches: 8. The V gene's germline CDR1 is MDHEN and CDR2 SYDVKM. The CDR3 length is 14 residues. CDR3 amino acids: CASTLTGGASPLHF. The CDR3 nucleotides read TGTGCCAGCACCTTGACAGGGGGGGCGTCACCCCTCCACTTT.

The table lists this clonotype with a few counts. The chain links TRBV12-3 or TRBV12-4 to TRBJ2-2, with unresolved D. This CDR3 is built from 15 residues. V was pared by 4 bases and J by 1 base, with 10 bases between. The CDR3 bases are TGTGCCAGCAGTTCGGCGGTCGTGAACACCGGGGAGCTGTTTTTT. Its protein product is CASSSAVVNTGELFF.

V usage is TRBV5-1 and J usage is TRBJ1-4; D might be TRBD1 (6 bases). Germline loops: CDR1 SGHRS, CDR2 YFSETQ. There are 14 residues in the CDR3. The V end was cut by 0 bases, the J end by 6 bases, with 9 bases between. DNA for the CDR3: TGCGCCAGCAGCTTGGACAGGGCGTATGAAAAACTGTTTTTT. Its translation: CASSLDRAYEKLFF.

This clonotype was seen ten or more times. The J gene is TRBJ2-3, the V gene TRBV12-3 or TRBV12-4, with unresolved D. V lost 5 bases and J 1 base, leaving 4 bases between the germline ends. The CDR3 is made up of 12 amino acids. Here the CDR3 reads CASSGGTDTQYF. Here the CDR3 DNA reads TGTGCCAGCAGTGGGGGCACAGATACGCAGTATTTT.

A few counts support this clonotype. This chain uses TRBV4-2 with TRBJ2-1, with D possibly being TRBD1 or TRBD2 (5 bases each). Germline CDR1 reads LGHNA; CDR2 reads YNFKEQ. This CDR3 spans 17 amino acids. Trimming pared 3 bases from V and 0 bases from J, leaving 15 bases between. The CDR3 protein is CASSQTEWGSSYNEQFF. The CDR3 bases are TGTGCCAGCAGCCAGACCGAATGGGGGAGCTCCTACAATGAGCAGTTCTTC.

The chain couples TRBV12-5 to TRBJ2-3; weak D call: TRBD1 (5 bases). Per germline, CDR1 LGHNT and CDR2 FRNRAP. V was trimmed by 1 base and J by 3 bases, leaving 11 bases between them. The CDR3 is 15 amino acids. In DNA form, the CDR3 reads TGTGCTAGTGGTTTGGGCCAGGGTTTGACAGATACGCAGTATTTT. Its translation is CASGLGQGLTDTQYF.

The chain employs TRBV5-1 and TRBJ2-7; 8 nucleotides align to TRBD1. This CDR3 is 15 amino acids long. Germline-derived CDR1 and CDR2 are SGHRS and YFSETQ. V lost 0 bases to trimming and J lost 2 bases; unmatched junction nucleotides: 4. The CDR3 DNA reads as TGCGCCAGCAGCTTGGGGACAGGGAACCCCTACGAGCAGTACTTC. Translated, it gives CASSLGTGNPYEQYF.

V and J are TRBV7-9 and TRBJ2-5; the D gene is possibly TRBD2 (5 bases). In germline, CDR1 is SEHNR, CDR2 FQNEAQ (reference sequence). V dropped 5 bases and J dropped 0 bases, with 25 bases sitting between them. The CDR3 sequence is 19 residues long. The CDR3 DNA reads TGTGCCAGCAGCCCTCTCGGTGAGGGCGCACGTTGGTACCAAGAGACCCAGTACTTC. Translating gives CASSPLGEGARWYQETQYF.

This clonotype was detected only a few times. V and J are TRBV7-9 and TRBJ1-1; D is ambiguous. Trimming removed 5 bases at V and 9 bases at J, with 13 bases between. The V gene's germline CDR1 is SEHNR and CDR2 FQNEAQ (reference sequence). This CDR3 region has 12 residues. The CDR3 sequence: CASSPPEVKAFF. CDR3 nucleotide sequence: TGTGCCAGCAGCCCGCCTGAAGTAAAAGCTTTCTTT. Filled out from reference TRBV7-9 and TRBJ1-1, the complete variable domain reads DTGVSQNPRHKITKRGQNVTFRCDPISEHNRLYWYRQTLGQGPEFLTYFQNEAQLEKSRLLSDRFSAERPKGSFSTLEIQRTEQGDSAMYLCASSPPEVKAFFGQGTRLTVV.

The CDR3 spells CSASGGQGIHEQYF. The CDR3 DNA follows: TGCAGTGCCTCTGGGGGACAGGGTATCCACGAGCAGTACTTC. The rearrangement uses TRBV20-1 and TRBJ2-7; 9 positions agree with TRBD1. Trimming cost V 6 bases and J 5 bases; bases outside gene matches: 11. Germline CDR1 DFQATT, CDR2 SNEGSKA (reference sequence). The CDR3 contains 14 residues.

This clonotype was picked up many times. J is TRBJ2-5 and V is TRBV24-1, with D possibly TRBD1 on 6 matching bases. The CDR3 sequence is 15 residues long. CDR1 and CDR2 (germline): KGHDR, SFDVKD. Deletions cut 4 bases from V and 2 bases from J, with 13 bases between. The CDR3 coding sequence is TGTGCCACCAGTGACTACAGGACAGAGCAAGAGACCCAGTACTTC. Its translation: CATSDYRTEQETQYF.

CDR3 region: CAISPTATEAFF. The DNA of the CDR3 is TGTGCCATCAGTCCCACGGCCACTGAAGCTTTCTTT. The chain recombines TRBV10-3 with TRBJ1-1; D ambiguous. Trimming took 5 bases from V and 4 from J, leaving 8 bases between them. Germline values: CDR1 ENHRY, CDR2 SYGVKD. The CDR3 loop spans 12 amino acids.

The DNA for the CDR3 is TGTGCCAGCAGCGACAGGGCCACGGGCTACACCTTC. As protein: CASSDRATGYTF. The chain joins TRBV9 to TRBJ1-2; D is possibly TRBD1 (6 bases). The CDR3 runs to 12 residues. With 3 bases removed from V and 8 bases from J, the gap between germline ends came to 11 bases. In germline, CDR1 is SGDLS, CDR2 YYNGEE.

The gene calls are TRBV7-8 and TRBJ2-7; the match to TRBD1 covers 8 bases. The V and J ends lost 4 bases and 3 bases, in that order; junction bases with no gene match: 8. This CDR3 comprises 15 residues. Per the germline V gene, CDR1 is SGHVS and CDR2 is FQNEAQ. The CDR3 coding sequence is TGTGCCAGCAGCTCCAGACAGGGGCAGTACTACGAGCAGTACTTC. It yields the protein CASSSRQGQYYEQYF.